This T cell receptor beta chain was recorded in a study of shared clonotypes between healthy human individuals. V lost 3 bases and J 4 bases, leaving 10 bases between the germline ends. The CDR3 runs to 13 residues. Germline lookup yields CDR1 WSHSY and CDR2 SAAADI. Remarks on this clone: Distinct nucleotide sequences in the sample also encode this CDR3.

Terminally differentiated effector memory CD45RA+ cells were left out of the naive CD8 fraction, which was CD45RO-negative and positively selected for CCR7. Method: immunoSEQ multiplex PCR; TCRdb's copy keeps in-frame clones and lacks some. The table records roughly 2 million clones, about 95% of them present only once. This chain links TRBV10-2 with TRBJ2-7, with no clear D. Source material: naive CD8+ T cells sorted from blood. This TCR derives from a man aged 18 to 30 in good health. Here the CDR3 reads CASSEVTPYEQYF. As DNA, the CDR3 is TGCGCCAGCAGTGAAGTGACACCTTACGAGCAGTACTTC.